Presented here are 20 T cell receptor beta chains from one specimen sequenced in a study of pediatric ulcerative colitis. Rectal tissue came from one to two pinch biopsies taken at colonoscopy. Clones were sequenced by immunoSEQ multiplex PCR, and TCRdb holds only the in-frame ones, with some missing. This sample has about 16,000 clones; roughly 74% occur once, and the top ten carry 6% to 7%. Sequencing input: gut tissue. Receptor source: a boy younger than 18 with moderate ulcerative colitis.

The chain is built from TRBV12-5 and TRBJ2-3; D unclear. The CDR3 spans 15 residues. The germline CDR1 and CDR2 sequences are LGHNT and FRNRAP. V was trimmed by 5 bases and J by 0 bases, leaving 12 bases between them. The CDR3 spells CASGPDLPSTDTQYF. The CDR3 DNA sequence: TGTGCTAGTGGTCCCGACTTGCCTAGCACAGATACGCAGTATTTT.

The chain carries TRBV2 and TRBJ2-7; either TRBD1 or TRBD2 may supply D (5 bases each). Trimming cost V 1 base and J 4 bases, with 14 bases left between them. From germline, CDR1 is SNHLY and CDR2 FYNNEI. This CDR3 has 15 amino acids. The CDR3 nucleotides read TGTGCCAGCAGTGAAGAAGTATGGGACGGATACGAGCAGTACTTC. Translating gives CASSEEVWDGYEQYF.

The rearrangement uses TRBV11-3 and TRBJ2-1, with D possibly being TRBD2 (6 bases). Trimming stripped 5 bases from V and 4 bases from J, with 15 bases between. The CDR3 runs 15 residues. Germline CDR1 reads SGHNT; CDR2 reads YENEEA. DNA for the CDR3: TGTGCCAGCAGCCGGGACTCGACCCTTTACAATGAGCAGTTCTTC. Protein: CASSRDSTLYNEQFF.

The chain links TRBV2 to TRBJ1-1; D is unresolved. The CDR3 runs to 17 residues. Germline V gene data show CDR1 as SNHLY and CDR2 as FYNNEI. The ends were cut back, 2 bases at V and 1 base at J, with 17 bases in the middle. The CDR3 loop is CASSEFLGVGRNTEAFF. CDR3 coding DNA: TGTGCCAGCAGTGAATTTTTGGGTGTGGGGAGGAACACTGAAGCTTTCTTT.

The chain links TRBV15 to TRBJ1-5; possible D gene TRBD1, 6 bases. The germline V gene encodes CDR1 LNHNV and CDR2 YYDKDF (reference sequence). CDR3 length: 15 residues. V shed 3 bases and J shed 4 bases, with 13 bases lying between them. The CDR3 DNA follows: TGTGCCACCAGCAGCGGGCAGGGGCGGAATCAGCCCCAGCATTTT. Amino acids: CATSSGQGRNQPQHF.

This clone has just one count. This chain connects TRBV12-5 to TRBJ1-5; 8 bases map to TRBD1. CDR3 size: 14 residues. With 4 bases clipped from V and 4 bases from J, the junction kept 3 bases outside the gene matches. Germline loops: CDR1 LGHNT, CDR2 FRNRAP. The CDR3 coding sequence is TGTGCTAGTGGTTGGACAGGGATTAATCAGCCCCAGCATTTT. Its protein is CASGWTGINQPQHF.

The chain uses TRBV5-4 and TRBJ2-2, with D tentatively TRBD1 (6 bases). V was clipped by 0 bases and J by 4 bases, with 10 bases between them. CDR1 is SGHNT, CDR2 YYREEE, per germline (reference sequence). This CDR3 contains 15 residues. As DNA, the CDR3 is TGTGCCAGCAGCTTGGACAACAGGGTCACCGGGGAGCTGTTTTTT. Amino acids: CASSLDNRVTGELFF.

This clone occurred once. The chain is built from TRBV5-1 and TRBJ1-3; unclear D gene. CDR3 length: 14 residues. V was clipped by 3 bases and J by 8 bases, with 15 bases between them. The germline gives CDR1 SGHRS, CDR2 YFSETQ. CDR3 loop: CASSSPGPKDTIYF. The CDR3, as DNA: TGCGCCAGCAGCTCCCCCGGGCCCAAGGACACCATATATTTT.

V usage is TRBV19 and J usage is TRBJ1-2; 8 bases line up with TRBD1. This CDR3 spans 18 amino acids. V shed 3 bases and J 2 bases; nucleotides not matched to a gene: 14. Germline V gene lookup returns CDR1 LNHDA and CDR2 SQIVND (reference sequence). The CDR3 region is CASSIGQWTGKANYGYTF. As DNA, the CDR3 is TGTGCCAGTAGTATCGGACAGTGGACAGGGAAAGCGAACTATGGCTACACCTTC.

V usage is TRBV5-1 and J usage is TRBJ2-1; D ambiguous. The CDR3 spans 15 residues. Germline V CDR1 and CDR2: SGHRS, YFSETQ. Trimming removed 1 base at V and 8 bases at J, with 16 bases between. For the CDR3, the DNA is TGCGCCAGCAGCTTGACGATAGGACCGCGGCATGAGCAGTTCTTC. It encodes CASSLTIGPRHEQFF.

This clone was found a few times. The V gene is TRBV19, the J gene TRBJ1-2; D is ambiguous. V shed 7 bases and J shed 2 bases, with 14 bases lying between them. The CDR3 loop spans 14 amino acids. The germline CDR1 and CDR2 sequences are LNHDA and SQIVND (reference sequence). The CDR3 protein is CASNWRLANYGYTF. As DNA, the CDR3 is TGTGCCAGTAATTGGCGTCTCGCCAACTATGGCTACACCTTC.

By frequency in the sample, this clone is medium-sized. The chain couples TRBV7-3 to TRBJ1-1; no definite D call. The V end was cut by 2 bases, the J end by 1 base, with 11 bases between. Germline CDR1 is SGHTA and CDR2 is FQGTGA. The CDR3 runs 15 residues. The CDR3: CASSLGPQENTEAFF. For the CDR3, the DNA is TGTGCCAGCAGCTTAGGACCCCAGGAGAACACTGAAGCTTTCTTT.

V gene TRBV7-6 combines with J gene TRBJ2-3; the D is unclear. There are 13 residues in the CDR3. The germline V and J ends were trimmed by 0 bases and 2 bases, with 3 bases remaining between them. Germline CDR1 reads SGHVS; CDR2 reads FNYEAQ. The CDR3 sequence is CASSLAPTDTQYF. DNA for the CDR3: TGTGCCAGCAGCTTAGCCCCCACAGATACGCAGTATTTT.

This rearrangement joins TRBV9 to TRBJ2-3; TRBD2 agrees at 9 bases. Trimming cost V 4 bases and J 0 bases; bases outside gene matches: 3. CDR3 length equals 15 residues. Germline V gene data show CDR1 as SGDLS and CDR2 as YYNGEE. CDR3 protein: CASSSSGASTDTQYF. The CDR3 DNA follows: TGTGCCAGCAGCTCTAGCGGGGCTAGCACAGATACGCAGTATTTT.

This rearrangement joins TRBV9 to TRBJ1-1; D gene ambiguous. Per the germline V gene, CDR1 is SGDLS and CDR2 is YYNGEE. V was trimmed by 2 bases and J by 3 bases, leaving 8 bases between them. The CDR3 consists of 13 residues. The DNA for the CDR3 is TGTGCCAGCAGCGTTTCGGGCCACACTGAAGCTTTCTTT. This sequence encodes CASSVSGHTEAFF.

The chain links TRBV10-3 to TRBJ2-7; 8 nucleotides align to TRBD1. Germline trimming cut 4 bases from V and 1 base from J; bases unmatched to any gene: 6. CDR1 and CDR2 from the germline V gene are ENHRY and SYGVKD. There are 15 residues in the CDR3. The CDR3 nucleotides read TGTGCCATCAGTGGACAGGGGACCGGTTCCTACGAGCAGTACTTC. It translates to CAISGQGTGSYEQYF.

The CDR3 here is CASTHRGAEQYF. Here the CDR3 DNA reads TGTGCCAGCACCCACAGGGGCGCCGAGCAGTACTTC. The V and J genes are TRBV7-8 and TRBJ2-7; 7 bases match TRBD1. V lost 7 bases and J lost 6; bases outside the gene matches: 6. The CDR3 length is 12 residues. In germline, CDR1 is SGHVS, CDR2 FQNEAQ.

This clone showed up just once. The DNA of the CDR3 is TGTGCCAGCAGCTTAGGTCTGGGTAGCACAGATACGCAGTATTTT. The encoded protein is CASSLGLGSTDTQYF. The chain employs TRBV13 and TRBJ2-3; D remains ambiguous. Per germline, CDR1 PRHDT and CDR2 FYEKMQ (reference sequence). V lost 0 bases, J lost 0 bases, and 7 bases lay in between. The length of the CDR3 is 15 residues.

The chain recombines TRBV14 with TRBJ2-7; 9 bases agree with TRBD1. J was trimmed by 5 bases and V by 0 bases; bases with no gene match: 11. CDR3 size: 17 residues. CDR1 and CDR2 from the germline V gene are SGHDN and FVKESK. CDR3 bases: TGTGCCAGCAGCCAAGATCGGCTTACAGGGGGCGCCGACGAGCAGTACTTC. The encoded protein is CASSQDRLTGGADEQYF.

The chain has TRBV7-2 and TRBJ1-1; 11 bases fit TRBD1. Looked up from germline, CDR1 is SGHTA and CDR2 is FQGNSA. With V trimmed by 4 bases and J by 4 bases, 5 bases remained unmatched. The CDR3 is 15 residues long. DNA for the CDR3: TGTGCCAGCAGCTGGGACAGGGGGATTGGCACTGAAGCTTTCTTT. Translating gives CASSWDRGIGTEAFF. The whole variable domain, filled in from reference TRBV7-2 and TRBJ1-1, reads GAGVSQSPSNKVTEKGKDVELRCDPISGHTALYWYRQSLGQGLEFLIYFQGNSAPDKSGLPSDRFSAERTGGSVSTLTIQRTQQEDSAVYLCASSWDRGIGTEAFFGQGTRLTVV.